The sequence of this T cell receptor (beta chain) was determined in a study of monozygotic twins with inflammatory bowel disease. The CDR3 is 15 residues long. Through template switching, UMIs that included a 6-nucleotide sample barcode were added. TCRdb re-called the 5' RACE reads and shows each CDR3 protein once, DNA omitted. Seen in this sample are about 300,000 distinct CDR3 sequences; the ten most common clones hold over 5%. Study-level findings and limits: Healthy twins shared more clonotypes with others than IBD patients, most markedly active ones. For IBD, no single strong associated signal or clonotype was supported.

In the case of this clonotype: As yet, its antigen is unknown.

The TCR comes from a human donor with ulcerative colitis or Crohn's disease, or a healthy co-twin of an affected twin (not recorded which). The chain uses TRBV12-3 or TRBV12-4 and TRBJ2-1; TCRdb picks TRBD2, but there is no DNA to check that call. The sequenced sample consisted of blood. Here the CDR3 reads CASSQRLAGGGEQFF.